These 10 T cell receptor beta chains share one sample of origin, sequenced in a study of blood T cell repertoires in COVID-19. Only in-frame clones appear in the TCRdb table, and some are missing; sequencing was by immunoSEQ multiplex PCR. Among a few hundred thousand clones, about 90% were seen once, and the ten largest hold roughly 1.4%. The specimen sequenced was peripheral blood. The receptors here all came from a man older than 75 with acute or convalescent COVID-19.

V and J are TRBV7-9 and TRBJ2-7; 8 nucleotides line up with TRBD2. The V segment lost 1 base and the J segment 4 bases; nucleotides outside the gene matches: 12. This CDR3 spans 17 amino acids. Germline V gives CDR1 SEHNR, CDR2 FQNEAQ (reference sequence). The CDR3 coding sequence is TGTGCCAGCAGCTTAGGGGGACTAGGGCCTATAGAGTACGAGCAGTACTTC. Its protein is CASSLGGLGPIEYEQYF.

The chain recombines TRBV12-3 or TRBV12-4 with TRBJ1-1; D gene ambiguous. The CDR3 runs to 13 residues. Deletions cut 2 bases from V and 7 bases from J, with 11 bases between. DNA of the CDR3: TGTGCCAGCAGTTTAACTTACCGGGGTGAAGCTTTCTTT. This translates into CASSLTYRGEAFF.

The chain employs TRBV20-1 and TRBJ1-2, with unresolved D. The CDR3 is made up of 11 amino acids. Deletions cut 5 bases from V and 2 bases from J, with 6 bases between. Looked up from germline, CDR1 is DFQATT and CDR2 is SNEGSKA (reference sequence). The CDR3 protein is CSAPGNYGYTF. The CDR3 DNA reads TGCAGTGCTCCCGGGAACTATGGCTACACCTTC.

As regards this clone: The same CDR3 arises from other DNA sequences in this sample as well. The chain joins TRBV28 to TRBJ2-7; D is ambiguous. This CDR3 has 13 residues. CDR1 and CDR2 from the germline V gene are MDHEN and SYDVKM. V was pared by 5 bases and J by 2 bases, with 10 bases between. The chain's CDR3 is CASSPPQTYEQYF. The CDR3 nucleotides are TGTGCCAGCAGTCCCCCACAAACCTACGAGCAGTACTTC.

The chain combines TRBV3-1 (or the pseudogene TRBV3-2) with TRBJ1-1; TRBD1 matches at 11 bases. Germline trimming cut 2 bases from V and 7 bases from J; bases unmatched to any gene: 6. The CDR3 is 15 amino acids. The germline V gene encodes CDR1 LGHDT and CDR2 YNNKEL (reference sequence). This CDR3 is CASSQSRDRGDEAFF. In DNA, the CDR3 is TGTGCCAGCAGCCAAAGTCGGGACAGGGGGGATGAAGCTTTCTTT.

There are a few counts of this clone. Relative to the germline gene, one junction end is altered; a read error may explain this. The chain carries TRBV28 and TRBJ2-7; no clear D. Germline loops: CDR1 MDHEN, CDR2 SYDVKM. The CDR3 runs 12 residues. DNA for the CDR3: TGTGCCAGCAGGTTATCTCCCCGCGAGCAGTACTTC. It translates to CASRLSPREQYF. The full variable domain, rest sourced from reference TRBV28 and TRBJ2-7, is DVKVTQSSRYLVKRTGEKVFLECVQDMDHENMFWYRQDPGLGLRLIYFSYDVKMKEKGDIPEGYSVSREKKERFSLILESASTNQTSMYLCASRLSPREQYFGPGTRLTVT.

The chain joins TRBV14 to TRBJ2-2, with 9 bases aligning to TRBD1. V lost 3 bases to trimming and J lost 6 bases; unmatched junction nucleotides: 11. The CDR3 extends over 17 amino acids. Germline V gene data show CDR1 as SGHDN and CDR2 as FVKESK. CDR3 nucleotides: TGTGCCAGCAGCCACTTGCCGGGACAGGGTGCCCCCGGGGAGCTGTTTTTT. Encoded protein: CASSHLPGQGAPGELFF.

V gene TRBV10-3 combines with J gene TRBJ2-2, with 10 bases matching TRBD1. J gave up 0 bases and V 0 bases, and 1 base lay outside the gene matches. Germline values: CDR1 ENHRY, CDR2 SYGVKD. CDR3 length: 17 residues. Here the CDR3 DNA reads TGTGCCATCAGTGAGTCGGGACAGGGGACGAACACCGGGGAGCTGTTTTTT. Protein product: CAISESGQGTNTGELFF.

The CDR3, as DNA: TGTGCCAGCAGCCCATGGCGCGGGGACACTGAAGCTTTCTTT. Protein sequence: CASSPWRGDTEAFF. The chain recombines TRBV3-1 (or the pseudogene TRBV3-2) with TRBJ1-1; D is ambiguous. Deletions cut 4 bases from V and 3 bases from J, with 12 bases between. The CDR3 length is 14 residues. Germline CDR1 is LGHDT and CDR2 is YNNKEL (reference sequence).

The V gene is TRBV6-2 or TRBV6-3, the J gene TRBJ2-1; perhaps TRBD2 as D (6 bases). Germline loops: CDR1 MNHEY, CDR2 SVGEGT. Deletions cut 5 bases from V and 0 bases from J, with 11 bases between. This CDR3 comprises 15 residues. The CDR3 sequence is CASSNFGSSYNEQFF. For the CDR3, the DNA is TGTGCCAGCAGTAATTTCGGGAGCTCCTACAATGAGCAGTTCTTC.